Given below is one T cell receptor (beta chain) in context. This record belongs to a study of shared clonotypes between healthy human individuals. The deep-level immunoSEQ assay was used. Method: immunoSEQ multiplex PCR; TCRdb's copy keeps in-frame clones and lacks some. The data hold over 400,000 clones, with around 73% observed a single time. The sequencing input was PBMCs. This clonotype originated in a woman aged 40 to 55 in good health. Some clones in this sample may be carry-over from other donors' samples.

The CDR3 nucleotides are TGTGCCGTGCCGCAGGCCGGAAAACTGTTTTTT. Translation gives CAVPQAGKLFF. The V call is TRBV30, the J call TRBJ1-4; D unresolved. CDR1 and CDR2 from the germline V gene are GTSNPN and SVGIG (reference sequence). The CDR3 has 11 residues. Trimming took off 8 bases at V and 10 bases at J, with 14 bases between the two ends.